The source of this TCR beta chain is a study of shared clonotypes between healthy human individuals. The study's findings and limits: There were few donors, and this limited the genetic and exposure-history diversity represented.

Here immunoSEQ multiplex PCR was the method, and the copy in TCRdb shows in-frame clones only, minus some. The sample consists of about 2 million clones, approximately 95% of them appearing once. Turning to this clone: Its specificity is not known.

V gave up 1 base and J gave up 6 bases, with 20 bases separating them. Per the germline V gene, CDR1 is SGHDT and CDR2 is YYEEEE. CDR3 size: 16 residues. It was CD45RO-negative cells, positively selected for CCR7, that made up naive CD8 cells, with terminally differentiated effector memory CD45RA+ cells excluded. The origin of this receptor is a young man in good health. This chain joins TRBV5-6 and TRBJ2-7, with a possible D match to TRBD2 (6 bases). Sequencing was carried out using naive CD8+ T cells sorted from blood. The CDR3: CASSLQGQFWGVEQYF. The CDR3 nucleotides are TGTGCCAGCAGCTTGCAAGGACAATTCTGGGGGGTCGAGCAGTACTTC. Together with reference TRBV5-6 and TRBJ2-7, the CDR3 gives the full variable domain: DAGVTQSPTHLIKTRGQQVTLRCSPKSGHDTVSWYQQALGQGPQFIFQYYEEEERQRGNFPDRFSGHQFPNYSSELNVNALLLGDSALYLCASSLQGQFWGVEQYFGPGTRLTVT.